This T cell receptor beta chain was retrieved from a study of CXCR3-negative and CXCR3-positive naive CD8 T cells. Naive CD8+ T cells were CD45RO-CCR7+CD27+CD95-. Study-level results: Comparably high diversity marked both naive subsets, whereas memory CD8+ cells had much lower diversity. After cryopreservation, expression of CXCR3 was partially reduced, and most assays were run with fresh PBMCs. Against CXCR3-negative naive cells, CXCR3-positive naive cells showed more hydrophobic TRB CDR3s. Similar TRBV-TRBJ usage characterized naive CXCR3-negative and CXCR3-positive cells; memory cells differed.

As for this clonotype: Antigen unknown.

The authors prepared UMI-labeled TRB cDNA libraries by 5' RACE. From its re-call of the 5' RACE reads, TCRdb lists each CDR3 protein once, without DNA. The sample has 150,000 or so distinct CDR3 sequences. Germline V gives CDR1 MRHNA, CDR2 SNTAGT. The CDR3 length is 14 residues. The specimen sequenced was naive CXCR3+ CD8+ T cells from blood. The sample's subset: CD45RO-CCR7+CD27+CD95- naive CD8+ T cells expressing CXCR3 (TNR3+). The rearrangement joins TRBV6-4 to TRBJ2-2. The sequence was collected from a human donor in good health. Some clones in this sample may be carry-over from other donors' samples. The CDR3 sequence: CASSDSAGTGELFF.